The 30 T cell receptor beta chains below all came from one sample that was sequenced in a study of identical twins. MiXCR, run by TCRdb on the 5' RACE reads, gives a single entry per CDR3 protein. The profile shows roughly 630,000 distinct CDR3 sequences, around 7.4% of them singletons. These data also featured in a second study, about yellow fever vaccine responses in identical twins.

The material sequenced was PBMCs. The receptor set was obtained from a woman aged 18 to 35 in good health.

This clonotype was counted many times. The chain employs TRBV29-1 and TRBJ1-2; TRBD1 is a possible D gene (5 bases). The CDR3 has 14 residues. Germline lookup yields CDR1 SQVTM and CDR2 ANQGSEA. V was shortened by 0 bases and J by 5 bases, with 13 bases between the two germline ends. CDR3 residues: CSVEDPGMEYGYTF. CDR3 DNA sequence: TGCAGCGTTGAAGATCCAGGGATGGAGTATGGCTACACCTTC.

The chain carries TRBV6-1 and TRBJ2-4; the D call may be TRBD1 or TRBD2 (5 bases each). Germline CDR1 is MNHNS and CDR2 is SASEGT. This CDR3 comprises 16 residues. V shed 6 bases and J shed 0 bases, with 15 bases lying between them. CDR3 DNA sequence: TGTGCCAGCAGAGAGAGGGGTGGAGTAGCCAAAAACATTCAGTACTTC. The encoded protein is CASRERGGVAKNIQYF.

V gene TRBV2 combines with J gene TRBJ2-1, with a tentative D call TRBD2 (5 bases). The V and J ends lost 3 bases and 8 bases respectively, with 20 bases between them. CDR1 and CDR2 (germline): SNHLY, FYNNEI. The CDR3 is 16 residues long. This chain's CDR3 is CASSDYKAERRDEQFF. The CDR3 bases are TGTGCCAGCAGTGATTATAAAGCGGAAAGAAGGGATGAGCAGTTCTTC. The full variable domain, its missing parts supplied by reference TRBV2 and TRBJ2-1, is EPEVTQTPSHQVTQMGQEVILRCVPISNHLYFYWYRQILGQKVEFLVSFYNNEISEKSEIFDDQFSVERPDGSNFTLKIRSTKLEDSAMYFCASSDYKAERRDEQFFGPGTRLTVL.

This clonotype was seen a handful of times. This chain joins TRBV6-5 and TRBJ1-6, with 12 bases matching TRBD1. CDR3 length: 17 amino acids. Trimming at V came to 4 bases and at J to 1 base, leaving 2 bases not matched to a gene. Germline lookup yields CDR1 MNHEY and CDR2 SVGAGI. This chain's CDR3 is CASSWDRGHSYNSPLHF. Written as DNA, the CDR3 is TGTGCCAGCAGTTGGGACAGGGGGCATTCCTATAATTCACCCCTCCACTTT.

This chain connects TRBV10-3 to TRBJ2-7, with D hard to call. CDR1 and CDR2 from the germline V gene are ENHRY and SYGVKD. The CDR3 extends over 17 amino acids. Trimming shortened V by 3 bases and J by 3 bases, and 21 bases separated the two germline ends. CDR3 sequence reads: CAISDFSPRRSGYEQYF. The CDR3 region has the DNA TGTGCCATCAGTGACTTCAGCCCGCGGCGTTCGGGCTACGAGCAGTACTTC.

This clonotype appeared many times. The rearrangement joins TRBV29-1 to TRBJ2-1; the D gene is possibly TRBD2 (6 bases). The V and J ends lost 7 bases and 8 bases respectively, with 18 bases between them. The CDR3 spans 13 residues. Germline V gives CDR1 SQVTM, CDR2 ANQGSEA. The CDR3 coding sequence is TGCAGCGGCGGCGGGACCTTCGGCGATGAGCAGTTCTTC. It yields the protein CSGGGTFGDEQFF.

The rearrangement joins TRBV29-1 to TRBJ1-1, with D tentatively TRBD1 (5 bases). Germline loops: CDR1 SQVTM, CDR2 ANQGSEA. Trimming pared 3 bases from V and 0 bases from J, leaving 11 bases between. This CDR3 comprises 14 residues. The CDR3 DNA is TGCAGCGTTGATCAGGGCTCCATGAACACTGAAGCTTTCTTT. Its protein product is CSVDQGSMNTEAFF.

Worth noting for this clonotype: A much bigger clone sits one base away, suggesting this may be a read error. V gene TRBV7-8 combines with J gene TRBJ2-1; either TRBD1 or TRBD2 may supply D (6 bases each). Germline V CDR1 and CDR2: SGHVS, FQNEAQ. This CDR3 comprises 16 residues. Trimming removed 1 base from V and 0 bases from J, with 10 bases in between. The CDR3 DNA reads TGTGCCAGCAGCTTAGGAAGGGGGGTCTCCTACAATGAGCAGTTCTTC. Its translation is CASSLGRGVSYNEQFF.

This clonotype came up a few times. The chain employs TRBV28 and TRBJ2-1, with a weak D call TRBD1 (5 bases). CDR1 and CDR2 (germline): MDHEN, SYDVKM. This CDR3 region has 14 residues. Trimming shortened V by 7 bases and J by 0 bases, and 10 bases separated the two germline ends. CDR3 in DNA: TGTGCCAGCATCAGACAGAGCTCCTACAATGAGCAGTTCTTC. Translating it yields CASIRQSSYNEQFF.

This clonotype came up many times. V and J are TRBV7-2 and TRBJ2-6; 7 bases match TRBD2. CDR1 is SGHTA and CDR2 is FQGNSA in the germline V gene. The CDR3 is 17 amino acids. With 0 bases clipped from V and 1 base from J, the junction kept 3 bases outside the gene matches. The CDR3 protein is CASSLAAGVSGANVLTF. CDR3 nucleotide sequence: TGTGCCAGCAGCTTAGCTGCGGGGGTTTCTGGGGCCAACGTCCTGACTTTC.

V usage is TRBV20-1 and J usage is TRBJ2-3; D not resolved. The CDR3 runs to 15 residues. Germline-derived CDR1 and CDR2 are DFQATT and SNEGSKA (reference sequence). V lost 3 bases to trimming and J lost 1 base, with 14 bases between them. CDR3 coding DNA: TGCAGTGCTAGCGCAAATGGGTGGGGCACAGATACGCAGTATTTT. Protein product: CSASANGWGTDTQYF.

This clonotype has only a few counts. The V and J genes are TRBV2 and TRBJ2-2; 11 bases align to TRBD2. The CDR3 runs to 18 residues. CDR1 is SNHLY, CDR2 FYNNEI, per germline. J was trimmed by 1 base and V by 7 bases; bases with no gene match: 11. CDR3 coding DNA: TGTGCCAGCAAAGCACTTCTAGCGGGGGGCAAGAACACCGGGGAGCTGTTTTTT. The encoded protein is CASKALLAGGKNTGELFF. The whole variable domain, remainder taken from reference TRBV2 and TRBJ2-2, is EPEVTQTPSHQVTQMGQEVILRCVPISNHLYFYWYRQILGQKVEFLVSFYNNEISEKSEIFDDQFSVERPDGSNFTLKIRSTKLEDSAMYFCASKALLAGGKNTGELFFGEGSRLTVL.

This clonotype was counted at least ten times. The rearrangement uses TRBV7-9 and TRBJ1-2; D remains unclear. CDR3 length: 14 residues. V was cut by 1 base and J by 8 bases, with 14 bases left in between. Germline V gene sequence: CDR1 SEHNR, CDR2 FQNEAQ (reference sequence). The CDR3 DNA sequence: TGTGCCAGCAGCTTAGGACCTGTCCCAAGGGGCTACACCTTC. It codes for CASSLGPVPRGYTF. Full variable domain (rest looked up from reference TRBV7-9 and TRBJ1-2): DTGVSQNPRHKITKRGQNVTFRCDPISEHNRLYWYRQTLGQGPEFLTYFQNEAQLEKSRLLSDRFSAERPKGSFSTLEIQRTEQGDSAMYLCASSLGPVPRGYTFGSGTRLTVV.

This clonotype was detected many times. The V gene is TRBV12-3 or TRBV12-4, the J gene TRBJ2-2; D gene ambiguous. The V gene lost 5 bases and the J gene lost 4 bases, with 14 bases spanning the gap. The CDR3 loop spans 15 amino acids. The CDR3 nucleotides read TGTGCCAGCAGTCCCCACAGCGTAAGCACCGGGGAGCTGTTTTTT. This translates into CASSPHSVSTGELFF.

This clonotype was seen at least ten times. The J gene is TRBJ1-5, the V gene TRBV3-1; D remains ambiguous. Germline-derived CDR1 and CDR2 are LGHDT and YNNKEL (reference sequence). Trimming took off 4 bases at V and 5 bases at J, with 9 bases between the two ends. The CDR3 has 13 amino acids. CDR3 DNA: TGTGCCAGCAGCCTTGGCCACGATCAGCCCCAGCATTTT. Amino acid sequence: CASSLGHDQPQHF.

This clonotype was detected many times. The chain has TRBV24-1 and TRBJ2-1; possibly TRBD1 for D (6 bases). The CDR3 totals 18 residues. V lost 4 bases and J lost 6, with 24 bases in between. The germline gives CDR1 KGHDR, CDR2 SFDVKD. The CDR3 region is CATSDPRLRTDFGNEQFF. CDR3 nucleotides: TGTGCCACCAGTGACCCGCGGCTTCGGACAGACTTCGGCAATGAGCAGTTCTTC.

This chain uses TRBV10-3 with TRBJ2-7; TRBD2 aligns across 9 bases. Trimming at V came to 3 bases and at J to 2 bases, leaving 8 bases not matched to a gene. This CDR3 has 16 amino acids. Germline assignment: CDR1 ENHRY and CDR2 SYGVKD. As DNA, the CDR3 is TGTGCCATCAGTGACCCGCGGCTAGCGGGAACCTACGAGCAGTACTTC. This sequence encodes CAISDPRLAGTYEQYF.

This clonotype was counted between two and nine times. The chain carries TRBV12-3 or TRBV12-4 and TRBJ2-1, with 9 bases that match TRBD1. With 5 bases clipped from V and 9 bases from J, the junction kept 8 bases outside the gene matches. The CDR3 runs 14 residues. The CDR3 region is CASSPGTGTFEQFF. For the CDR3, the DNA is TGTGCCAGCAGTCCAGGGACAGGGACCTTTGAGCAGTTCTTC.

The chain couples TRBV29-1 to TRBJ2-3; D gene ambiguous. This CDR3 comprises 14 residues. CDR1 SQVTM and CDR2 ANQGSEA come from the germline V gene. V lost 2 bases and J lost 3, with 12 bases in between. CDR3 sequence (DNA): TGCAGCGTTGAAAGCATTCTAGGTACAGATACGCAGTATTTT. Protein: CSVESILGTDTQYF.

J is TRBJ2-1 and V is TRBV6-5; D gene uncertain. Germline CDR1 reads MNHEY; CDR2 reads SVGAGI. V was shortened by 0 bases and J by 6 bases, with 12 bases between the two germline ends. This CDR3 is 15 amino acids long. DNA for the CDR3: TGTGCCAGCAGTTACTCGATTCGTTCAGGCAATGAGCAGTTCTTC. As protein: CASSYSIRSGNEQFF.

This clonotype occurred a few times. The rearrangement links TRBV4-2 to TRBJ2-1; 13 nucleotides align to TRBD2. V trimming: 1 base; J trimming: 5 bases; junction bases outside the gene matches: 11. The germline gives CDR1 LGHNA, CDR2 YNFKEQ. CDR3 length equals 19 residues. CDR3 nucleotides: TGTGCCAGCAGCCAAGGACTAGCGGGGGGCAAAGGATTGAACAATGAGCAGTTCTTC. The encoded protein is CASSQGLAGGKGLNNEQFF.

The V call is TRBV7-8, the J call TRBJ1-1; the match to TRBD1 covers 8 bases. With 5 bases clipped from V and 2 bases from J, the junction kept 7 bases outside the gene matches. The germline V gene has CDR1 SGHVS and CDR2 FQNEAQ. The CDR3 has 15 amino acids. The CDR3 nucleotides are TGTGCCAGCAGCCCGCGGACAGGGAATAACACTGAAGCTTTCTTT. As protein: CASSPRTGNNTEAFF.

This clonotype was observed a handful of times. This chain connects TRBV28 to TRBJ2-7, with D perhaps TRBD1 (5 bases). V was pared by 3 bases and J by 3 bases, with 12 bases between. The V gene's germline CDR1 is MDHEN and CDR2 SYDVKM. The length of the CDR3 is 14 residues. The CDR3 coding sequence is TGTGCCAGCAGTTTCAGGACAACAAACTACGAGCAGTACGTC. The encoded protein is CASSFRTTNYEQYV.

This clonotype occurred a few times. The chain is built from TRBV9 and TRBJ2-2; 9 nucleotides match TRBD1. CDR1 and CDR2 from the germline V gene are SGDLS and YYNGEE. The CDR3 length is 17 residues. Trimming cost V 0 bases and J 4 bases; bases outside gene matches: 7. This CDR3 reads CASSVEGGQGITGELFF. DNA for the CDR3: TGTGCCAGCAGCGTAGAAGGCGGACAGGGGATCACCGGGGAGCTGTTTTTT.

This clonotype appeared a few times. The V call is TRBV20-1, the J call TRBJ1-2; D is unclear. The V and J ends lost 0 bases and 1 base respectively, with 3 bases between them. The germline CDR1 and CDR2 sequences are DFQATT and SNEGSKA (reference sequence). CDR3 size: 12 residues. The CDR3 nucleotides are TGCAGTGCTAGAGATAATAACTATGGCTACACCTTC. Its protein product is CSARDNNYGYTF.

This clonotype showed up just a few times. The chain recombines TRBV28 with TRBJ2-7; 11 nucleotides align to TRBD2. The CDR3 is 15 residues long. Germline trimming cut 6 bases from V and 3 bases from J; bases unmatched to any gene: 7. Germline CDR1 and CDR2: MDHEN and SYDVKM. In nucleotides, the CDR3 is TGTGCCAGCAGCCGGAGACTAGCGGGGATCTACGAGCAGTACGTC. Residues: CASSRRLAGIYEQYV.

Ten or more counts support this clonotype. The CDR3 spells CASSPGHSSTDTQYF. The CDR3 DNA follows: TGTGCCAGCAGTCCGGGACACTCGAGCACAGATACGCAGTATTTT. The gene calls are TRBV6-1 and TRBJ2-3, with D perhaps matching TRBD1 (6 bases). The CDR3 runs to 15 residues. Germline V lookup: CDR1 MNHNS, CDR2 SASEGT. V lost 5 bases, J lost 0 bases, and 12 bases lay in between.

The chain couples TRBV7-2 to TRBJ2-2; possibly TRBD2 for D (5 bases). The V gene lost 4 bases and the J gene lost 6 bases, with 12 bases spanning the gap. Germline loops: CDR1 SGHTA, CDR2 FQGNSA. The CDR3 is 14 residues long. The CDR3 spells CASSSGLNPGELFF. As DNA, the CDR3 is TGTGCCAGCAGCTCAGGACTGAATCCCGGGGAGCTGTTTTTT.

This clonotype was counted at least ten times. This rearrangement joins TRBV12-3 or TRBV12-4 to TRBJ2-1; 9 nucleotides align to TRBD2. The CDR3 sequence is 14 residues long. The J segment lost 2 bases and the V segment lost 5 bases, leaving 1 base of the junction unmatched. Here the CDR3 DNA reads TGTGCCAGCAGTCGACTAGCGGCCTACAATGAGCAGTTCTTC. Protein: CASSRLAAYNEQFF.

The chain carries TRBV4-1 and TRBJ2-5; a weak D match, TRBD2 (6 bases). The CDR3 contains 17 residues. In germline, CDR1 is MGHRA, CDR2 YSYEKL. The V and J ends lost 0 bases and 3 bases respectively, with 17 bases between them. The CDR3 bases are TGCGCCAGCAGCCAAGAATCCGGAACTAGCAGCGAAGAGACCCAGTACTTC. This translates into CASSQESGTSSEETQYF.